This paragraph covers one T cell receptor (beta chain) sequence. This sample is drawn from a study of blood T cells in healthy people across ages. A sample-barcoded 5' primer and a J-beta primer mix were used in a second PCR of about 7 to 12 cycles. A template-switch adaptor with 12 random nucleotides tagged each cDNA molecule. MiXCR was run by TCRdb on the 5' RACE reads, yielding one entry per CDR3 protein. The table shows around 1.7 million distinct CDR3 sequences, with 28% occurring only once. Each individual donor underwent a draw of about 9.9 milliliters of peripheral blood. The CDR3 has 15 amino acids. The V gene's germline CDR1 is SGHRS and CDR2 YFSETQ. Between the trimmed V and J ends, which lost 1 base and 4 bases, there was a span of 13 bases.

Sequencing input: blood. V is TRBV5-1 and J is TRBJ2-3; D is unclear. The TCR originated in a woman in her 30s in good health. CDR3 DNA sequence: TGCGCCAGCAGCTTGTTAAGGGTAGCATCAGATACGCAGTATTTT. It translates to CASSLLRVASDTQYF.